This TCR beta chain was obtained from a study of blood T cells in healthy people across ages. Whole-study results and caveats: Both higher diversity and more naive CD4+ cells marked long-lived donors when set against aged donors.

V gave up 2 bases and J gave up 3 bases; unmatched junction bases: 14. This CDR3 region has 17 residues. CDR1 is DFQATT and CDR2 is SNEGSKA in the germline V gene (reference sequence). A J-beta primer mix and a sample-barcoded 5' primer were used in a second PCR of about 7 to 12 cycles. TCRdb re-called the 5' RACE reads with MiXCR, one entry per CDR3 protein. The repertoire holds about 800,000 distinct CDR3 sequences, with 55% to 75% as singletons. This clonotype has just a few counts. No antigen is known for it. Aged about 6 to 95, donors were systemically healthy Caucasians from Russia. Peripheral blood samples of around 9.3 milliliters were drawn from each donor.

V is TRBV20-1 and J is TRBJ2-3, with 7 bases identical to TRBD2. The clonotype comes from a man under 40 in good health. The material sequenced was blood. CDR3 bases: TGCAGTGCTAGATTAAACCAGCGGGATATGCGGACAGATACGCAGTATTTT. Translation gives CSARLNQRDMRTDTQYF.